The 32 T cell receptor beta chains below come from one sample, sequenced in a study of shared clonotypes between healthy human individuals. Data came from immunoSEQ multiplex PCR; TCRdb stores just in-frame clones and leaves some out. Of over a million clones in the sample, 95% to 99% were seen once. Sequencing used naive CD4+ T cells sorted from blood. Stated subset: CD45RA+ positively selected. The receptors were sampled from a man aged 30 to 39 in good health.

The gene calls are TRBV7-3 and TRBJ2-3, with D possibly being TRBD2 (5 bases). V lost 2 bases and J lost 2, with 11 bases in between. Looked up from germline, CDR1 is SGHTA and CDR2 is FQGTGA. The CDR3 extends over 15 amino acids. The CDR3 sequence: CASSLARGFTDTQYF. The CDR3, as DNA: TGTGCCAGCAGCTTAGCCCGGGGATTCACAGATACGCAGTATTTT.

This chain uses TRBV5-1 with TRBJ2-1, with 13 bases that match TRBD2. CDR3 length: 18 residues. Per germline, CDR1 SGHRS and CDR2 YFSETQ. Trimming at V came to 4 bases and at J to 8 bases, leaving 15 bases not matched to a gene. CDR3 in DNA: TGCGCCAGCAGCCAGGGACTAGCGGGGAATCTTAGGGGCGATGAGCAGTTCTTC. It encodes CASSQGLAGNLRGDEQFF.

The CDR3 region is CASSQDRAGGGETQYF. The CDR3 bases are TGCGCCAGCAGCCAAGACCGGGCGGGAGGGGGAGAGACCCAGTACTTC. This chain joins TRBV4-3 and TRBJ2-5; 9 bases match TRBD2. The CDR3 is 16 residues long. Unmatched junction bases numbered 6, after V lost 0 bases and J lost 4 bases. Germline values: CDR1 LGHNA, CDR2 YSLEER.

This clone was observed a single time. The chain is built from TRBV5-6 and TRBJ2-7; 10 bases map to TRBD1. The ends lost 4 bases at V and 4 bases at J; junction bases unmatched: 5. The CDR3 contains 14 residues. Looked up from germline, CDR1 is SGHDT and CDR2 is YYEEEE. The CDR3 sequence is CASSPGTGVYEQYF. CDR3 in DNA: TGTGCCAGCAGCCCCGGGACAGGGGTTTACGAGCAGTACTTC.

The rearrangement uses TRBV27 and TRBJ1-5, with TRBD1 matching over 10 bases. The CDR3 is 17 amino acids. Germline V gene sequence: CDR1 MNHEY, CDR2 SMNVEV (reference sequence). V dropped 6 bases and J dropped 4; count of bases not matched to a gene: 12. CDR3 loop: CASSRDRGPLVNQPQHF. The CDR3 bases are TGTGCCAGCAGCCGGGACAGGGGCCCCCTAGTTAATCAGCCCCAGCATTTT.

This chain joins TRBV18 and TRBJ1-2; TRBD1 might be the D (6 bases). The CDR3 is 15 residues long. Per germline, CDR1 KGHSH and CDR2 LQKENI. Trimming took 2 bases from V and 1 from J, leaving 11 bases between them. The CDR3 DNA is TGTGCCAGCTCACCAATACAGGGCATTAACTATGGCTACACCTTC. This codes for CASSPIQGINYGYTF. The variable domain in full, with the rest retrieved from reference TRBV18 and TRBJ1-2, is NAGVMQNPRHLVRRRGQEARLRCSPMKGHSHVYWYRQLPEEGLKFMVYLQKENIIDESGMPKERFSAEFPKEGPSILRIQQVVRGDSAAYFCASSPIQGINYGYTFGSGTRLTVV.

The V and J genes are TRBV5-4 and TRBJ2-3; D is unclear. V lost 0 bases, J lost 0 bases, and 8 bases lay in between. From germline, CDR1 is SGHNT and CDR2 YYREEE (reference sequence). The CDR3 is 15 residues long. The CDR3 here is CASSLAVTSTDTQYF. CDR3 nucleotides: TGTGCCAGCAGCTTGGCCGTTACTAGCACAGATACGCAGTATTTT.

In regard to this clone: Other DNA sequences in this sample translate to the same CDR3. V usage is TRBV5-1 and J usage is TRBJ2-3; either TRBD1 or TRBD2 may supply D (6 bases each). The CDR3 totals 14 residues. Germline values: CDR1 SGHRS, CDR2 YFSETQ. The V gene lost 0 bases and the J gene lost 6 bases, with 11 bases spanning the gap. CDR3 coding DNA: TGCGCCAGCAGCTTGGTGGGGGGCGCGGATACGCAGTATTTT. This sequence encodes CASSLVGGADTQYF.

V and J are TRBV15 and TRBJ2-7; no clear D. Trimming pared 0 bases from V and 3 bases from J, leaving 6 bases between. Germline CDR1 reads LNHNV; CDR2 reads YYDKDF (reference sequence). The CDR3 is 13 amino acids. The CDR3 DNA reads TGTGCCACCAGCAGAGACCGCTACTACGAGCAGTACTTC. Its translation is CATSRDRYYEQYF.

The chain uses TRBV29-1 and TRBJ1-5; no clear D. Trimming cost V 6 bases and J 4 bases, with 13 bases left between them. The CDR3 is 13 residues long. Germline-derived CDR1 and CDR2 are SQVTM and ANQGSEA. The DNA for the CDR3 is TGCAGCGTCCTCGACTGGGGTAATCAGCCCCAGCATTTT. Translation gives CSVLDWGNQPQHF.

This chain uses TRBV21-1 with TRBJ2-3; TRBD2 is taken as the D call from the table, unchecked against the DNA. TRBV21-1 is marked as a pseudogene. This CDR3 contains 17 residues. The CDR3 loop is CASSSGLAGADTDTQYF. The CDR3 coding sequence is TGTGCCAGCAGCTCGGGACTAGCGGGAGCGGACACAGATACGCAGTATTTT.

Concerning this clone: Other DNA sequences in this sample translate to the same CDR3. The chain links TRBV11-2 to TRBJ2-5; D is ambiguous. The CDR3 covers 12 residues. Germline loops: CDR1 SGHAT, CDR2 FQNNGV. V was trimmed by 1 base and J by 5 bases, leaving 5 bases between them. This CDR3 reads CASSLGAETQYF. CDR3 bases: TGTGCCAGCAGCTTAGGGGCGGAGACCCAGTACTTC.

This clone was detected once. The chain is built from TRBV7-9 and TRBJ1-1; possible D gene TRBD1, 5 bases. V lost 4 bases and J lost 0, with 12 bases in between. Germline lookup yields CDR1 SEHNR and CDR2 FQNEAQ (reference sequence). This CDR3 has 15 residues. CDR3 residues: CASSSDGGMNTEAFF. As DNA, the CDR3 is TGTGCCAGCAGCTCGGACGGGGGGATGAACACTGAAGCTTTCTTT.

This rearrangement joins TRBV6-5 to TRBJ2-7, with TRBD1 matching 9 bases. Germline assignment: CDR1 MNHEY and CDR2 SVGAGI. The CDR3 loop spans 15 amino acids. With V trimmed by 7 bases and J by 4 bases, 11 bases remained unmatched. The CDR3 spells CASIPRQGEMYEQYF. CDR3 nucleotide sequence: TGTGCCAGCATACCGAGACAGGGGGAAATGTACGAGCAGTACTTC.

The chain combines TRBV6-1 with TRBJ2-1; 7 bases are shared with TRBD1. After removal of 2 bases from V and 4 bases from J, the junction contained 8 bases not matched to a gene. In germline, CDR1 is MNHNS, CDR2 SASEGT. There are 16 residues in the CDR3. DNA for the CDR3: TGTGCCAGCAGTGAATTTCGACAGGGCCCTTACAATGAGCAGTTCTTC. Its protein is CASSEFRQGPYNEQFF.

V usage is TRBV28 and J usage is TRBJ2-5; D perhaps matches TRBD1 (5 bases). Germline lookup yields CDR1 MDHEN and CDR2 SYDVKM. Trimming stripped 3 bases from V and 3 bases from J, with 8 bases between. CDR3 length equals 13 residues. This CDR3 is CASSLIGEETQYF. DNA for the CDR3: TGTGCCAGCAGTTTGATAGGGGAAGAGACCCAGTACTTC. The full variable domain, in which reference TRBV28 and TRBJ2-5 provide the parts outside the CDR3, is DVKVTQSSRYLVKRTGEKVFLECVQDMDHENMFWYRQDPGLGLRLIYFSYDVKMKEKGDIPEGYSVSREKKERFSLILESASTNQTSMYLCASSLIGEETQYFGPGTRLLVL.

The chain links TRBV4-3 to TRBJ2-1, with TRBD2 matching over 10 bases. The CDR3 spans 17 residues. The J segment lost 5 bases and the V segment lost 0 bases, leaving 7 bases of the junction unmatched. The germline V gene has CDR1 LGHNA and CDR2 YSLEER. This CDR3 is CASSQESQGLADNEQFF. The CDR3, as DNA: TGCGCCAGCAGCCAAGAAAGCCAAGGACTAGCGGACAATGAGCAGTTCTTC.

The chain carries TRBV6-6 and TRBJ1-1; the D gene is possibly TRBD1 (6 bases). The germline V gene encodes CDR1 MNHNY and CDR2 SVGAGI (reference sequence). This CDR3 has 14 residues. Trimming removed 6 bases from V and 9 bases from J, with 20 bases in between. The CDR3 nucleotides read TGTGCCAGCAGAAGCAGAATGGACAGCACCAAAGCTTTCTTT. As protein: CASRSRMDSTKAFF.

This chain joins TRBV9 and TRBJ2-7; 12 bases are shared with TRBD2. The germline V gene has CDR1 SGDLS and CDR2 YYNGEE. The V gene end was trimmed by 4 bases and the J gene end by 3 bases; junction bases not matched to a gene: 8. This CDR3 is 16 amino acids long. CDR3 sequence: CASSPRTSGKYYEQYF. DNA for the CDR3: TGTGCCAGCAGCCCCCGGACTAGCGGGAAATACTACGAGCAGTACTTC.

The CDR3 reads CAWGKAGELFF. The CDR3 DNA reads as TGTGCCTGGGGTAAGGCCGGGGAGCTGTTTTTT. This chain joins TRBV30 and TRBJ2-2; D is unclear. Trimming removed 5 bases at V and 6 bases at J, with 7 bases between. The CDR3 consists of 11 residues. Germline assignment: CDR1 GTSNPN and CDR2 SVGIG (reference sequence).

The chain links TRBV5-1 to TRBJ1-1; 8 nucleotides agree with TRBD1. Trimming removed 0 bases from V and 13 bases from J; junction bases left unmatched: 8. Germline CDR1 is SGHRS and CDR2 is YFSETQ. CDR3 size: 13 residues. The CDR3 DNA sequence: TGCGCCAGCAGCTTGGATGGACAGGGCCAAATTTTCTTT. Its translation is CASSLDGQGQIFF.

The CDR3 bases are TGTGCCAGCAGTTTAATGGGTGCGACCTACGAGCAGTACTTC. It codes for CASSLMGATYEQYF. J is TRBJ2-7 and V is TRBV28; unclear D gene. V dropped 2 bases and J dropped 2 bases, with 10 bases sitting between them. The CDR3 runs to 14 residues. CDR1 MDHEN and CDR2 SYDVKM come from the germline V gene.

The chain joins TRBV5-4 to TRBJ1-5, with D unclear. The length of the CDR3 is 14 residues. The germline V and J ends were trimmed by 4 bases and 0 bases, with 8 bases remaining between them. Germline values: CDR1 SGHNT, CDR2 YYREEE (reference sequence). The CDR3 DNA is TGTGCCAGCAGCACTCGACATAGCAATCAGCCCCAGCATTTT. Translating it yields CASSTRHSNQPQHF.

The chain couples TRBV28 to TRBJ2-7; the D gene is possibly TRBD1 (5 bases). With 5 bases removed from V and 3 bases from J, the gap between germline ends came to 11 bases. CDR1 and CDR2 from the germline V gene are MDHEN and SYDVKM. The CDR3 totals 13 residues. CDR3: CASSRQGIYEQYF. DNA of the CDR3: TGTGCCAGCAGTAGGCAGGGTATCTACGAGCAGTACTTC. Full variable domain (missing parts from reference TRBV28 and TRBJ2-7): DVKVTQSSRYLVKRTGEKVFLECVQDMDHENMFWYRQDPGLGLRLIYFSYDVKMKEKGDIPEGYSVSREKKERFSLILESASTNQTSMYLCASSRQGIYEQYFGPGTRLTVT.

This sequence joins TRBV7-9 and TRBJ1-3; D is uncertain. The V gene lost 1 base and the J gene lost 8 bases, with 9 bases spanning the gap. This CDR3 contains 13 residues. Looked up from germline, CDR1 is SEHNR and CDR2 is FQNEAQ (reference sequence). Here the CDR3 reads CASSLGWVDTIYF. The CDR3 nucleotides read TGTGCCAGCAGCTTAGGCTGGGTAGACACCATATATTTT.

The chain is built from TRBV19 and TRBJ1-5; 8 bases align to TRBD1. V trimming: 10 bases; J trimming: 6 bases; junction bases outside the gene matches: 14. Germline V gene sequence: CDR1 LNHDA, CDR2 SQIVND (reference sequence). CDR3 size: 15 residues. CDR3: CATRSRDRGTQPQHF. The CDR3 DNA reads as TGTGCCACCCGCTCCAGAGACAGGGGAACTCAGCCCCAGCATTTT.

This chain links TRBV5-1 with TRBJ2-5; D remains unclear. CDR1 SGHRS and CDR2 YFSETQ come from the germline V gene. Trimming shortened V by 4 bases and J by 3 bases, and 16 bases separated the two germline ends. This CDR3 has 15 residues. The CDR3 DNA sequence: TGCGCCAGCAGCCCTAGGGCGAGGCCCGAAGAGACCCAGTACTTC. It yields the protein CASSPRARPEETQYF.

The chain is built from TRBV15 and TRBJ1-4, with TRBD1 as a possible D gene (6 bases). The CDR3 runs to 13 residues. Germline V gives CDR1 LNHNV, CDR2 YYDKDF (reference sequence). Trimming left V 9 bases short and J 2 bases short, with 10 bases between. The DNA for the CDR3 is TGTGCCACACAGGGACTCACTAATGAAAAACTGTTTTTT. Amino acids: CATQGLTNEKLFF.

On this clone itself: The sample carries other DNA sequences with the same CDR3. This chain uses TRBV30 with TRBJ2-7; 7 bases map to TRBD2. The CDR3 contains 12 residues. V shed 5 bases, J shed 0 bases, and the junction held 1 base outside the gene matches. The V gene's germline CDR1 is GTSNPN and CDR2 SVGIG (reference sequence). The CDR3 is CAWGGSSYEQYF. CDR3 DNA: TGTGCCTGGGGCGGGAGCTCCTACGAGCAGTACTTC.

The V and J genes are TRBV7-9 and TRBJ2-7, with 11 bases aligning to TRBD2. V shed 3 bases and J 1 base; nucleotides not matched to a gene: 5. This CDR3 region has 16 residues. Looked up from germline, CDR1 is SEHNR and CDR2 is FQNEAQ (reference sequence). The chain's CDR3 is CASSFLAGGESYEQYF. For the CDR3, the DNA is TGTGCCAGCAGCTTCTTAGCGGGAGGGGAGTCCTACGAGCAGTACTTC.

This sequence joins TRBV28 and TRBJ1-5; no clear D. CDR3 size: 15 residues. Per germline, CDR1 MDHEN and CDR2 SYDVKM. Trimming pared 1 base from V and 2 bases from J, leaving 9 bases between. The CDR3 DNA is TGTGCCAGCAGTTTATCCAGTGTCGGCAATCAGCCCCAGCATTTT. This encodes CASSLSSVGNQPQHF.

The chain uses TRBV2 and TRBJ2-5; D remains unclear. The length of the CDR3 is 12 residues. V gave up 4 bases and J gave up 2 bases, with 5 bases separating them. Germline V gene lookup returns CDR1 SNHLY and CDR2 FYNNEI. The CDR3 bases are TGTGCCAGCAGTGCCGAACAAGAGACCCAGTACTTC. Translation gives CASSAEQETQYF.